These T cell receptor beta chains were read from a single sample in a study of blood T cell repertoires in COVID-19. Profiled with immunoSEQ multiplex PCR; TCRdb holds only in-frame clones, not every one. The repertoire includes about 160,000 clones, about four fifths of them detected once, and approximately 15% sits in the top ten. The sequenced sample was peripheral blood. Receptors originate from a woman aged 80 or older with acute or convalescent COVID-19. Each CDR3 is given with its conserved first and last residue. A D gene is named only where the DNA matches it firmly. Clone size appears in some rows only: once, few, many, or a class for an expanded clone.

cdr3_nt: TGTGCCAGCAGCTCCCATGGGGCCAACGTCCTGACTTTC; cdr3_aa: CASSSHGANVLTF; v_call: TRBV3-1/TRBV3-2; j_call: TRBJ2-6; clone_size: -; d_call: -
cdr3_nt: TGTGCCAGCAGTTTTGGGACAGGGCCTAATGAAAAACTGTTTTTT; cdr3_aa: CASSFGTGPNEKLFF; v_call: TRBV27; j_call: TRBJ1-4; clone_size: -; d_call: TRBD1
cdr3_nt: TGCAGCGTCCCGCGGGGATCGGGCTTCACAGATACGCAGTATTTT; cdr3_aa: CSVPRGSGFTDTQYF; v_call: TRBV29-1; j_call: TRBJ2-3; clone_size: -; d_call: -
cdr3_nt: TGTGCCAGCAGCTTAATGGCGGGAGATGGCTACACCTTC; cdr3_aa: CASSLMAGDGYTF; v_call: TRBV7-9; j_call: TRBJ1-2; clone_size: -; d_call: -
cdr3_nt: TGTGCCAGCAGAATTTTACAGGAGAACTATGGCTACACCTTC; cdr3_aa: CASRILQENYGYTF; v_call: TRBV28; j_call: TRBJ1-2; clone_size: -; d_call: -
cdr3_nt: TGTGCCACCACAGGGGGCTACTCTCTGAACACTGAAGCTTTCTTT; cdr3_aa: CATTGGYSLNTEAFF; v_call: TRBV28; j_call: TRBJ1-1; clone_size: few; d_call: TRBD1
cdr3_nt: TGTGCCTGGAGGCGAAGGACAGGGAGCTACGAGCAGTACTTC; cdr3_aa: CAWRRRTGSYEQYF; v_call: TRBV30; j_call: TRBJ2-7; clone_size: once; d_call: TRBD1
cdr3_nt: TGTGCCAGCAGTTTACCTGCCAGCTCCTACGAGCAGTACTTC; cdr3_aa: CASSLPASSYEQYF; v_call: TRBV28; j_call: TRBJ2-7; clone_size: -; d_call: -
cdr3_nt: TGTGCCAGCAGCTTTCGGACAGGACCTCGCGGAGGTCAGCCCCAGCATTTT; cdr3_aa: CASSFRTGPRGGQPQHF; v_call: TRBV7-2; j_call: TRBJ1-5; clone_size: -; d_call: TRBD1
cdr3_nt: TGCGCCAGCAGCTCCCAGGGGTATGGCTACACCTTC; cdr3_aa: CASSSQGYGYTF; v_call: TRBV5-1; j_call: TRBJ1-2; clone_size: -; d_call: -
cdr3_nt: TGTGCCAGCGCTCTAGCGGGAGGAAGCAATGAGCAGTTCTTC; cdr3_aa: CASALAGGSNEQFF; v_call: TRBV5-8; j_call: TRBJ2-1; clone_size: -; d_call: TRBD2
cdr3_nt: TGTGCCAGCAGAACCACAGGGGGCGCGTTAGGGACTGAAGCTTTCTTT; cdr3_aa: CASRTTGGALGTEAFF; v_call: TRBV28; j_call: TRBJ1-1; clone_size: -; d_call: TRBD1
cdr3_nt: TGTGCCAGCAGCTTAGTCCGGGGGGGCCATGAGCAGTTCTTC; cdr3_aa: CASSLVRGGHEQFF; v_call: TRBV11-2; j_call: TRBJ2-1; clone_size: -; d_call: TRBD2
cdr3_nt: TGTGCCAGCAGCATGAACTACGGGGGGGATACGCAGTATTTT; cdr3_aa: CASSMNYGGDTQYF; v_call: TRBV11-2; j_call: TRBJ2-3; clone_size: few; d_call: TRBD2
cdr3_nt: TGTGCCAGCAGCTTAGAAGCGGGGGTAGGATACGAGCAGTACTTC; cdr3_aa: CASSLEAGVGYEQYF; v_call: TRBV11-2; j_call: TRBJ2-7; clone_size: -; d_call: TRBD2
cdr3_nt: TGTGCCAGCAGCCTCCAGCCGGGACAGGGGAACACCGGGGAGCTGTTTTTT; cdr3_aa: CASSLQPGQGNTGELFF; v_call: TRBV7-8; j_call: TRBJ2-2; clone_size: -; d_call: TRBD1
cdr3_nt: TGTGCCAGCACCCGGGCGGGGGTGAACACCGGGGAGCTGTTTTTT; cdr3_aa: CASTRAGVNTGELFF; v_call: TRBV2; j_call: TRBJ2-2; clone_size: -; d_call: TRBD2
cdr3_nt: TGTGCCAGCAGCCAAGATGTCGGGGTGACCGGGGAGCTGTTTTTT; cdr3_aa: CASSQDVGVTGELFF; v_call: TRBV3-1/TRBV3-2; j_call: TRBJ2-2; clone_size: -; d_call: -
cdr3_nt: TGCAGTGCTAGTTTTGCGGGAGTCACAGATACGCAGTATTTT; cdr3_aa: CSASFAGVTDTQYF; v_call: TRBV20-1; j_call: TRBJ2-3; clone_size: -; d_call: TRBD2
cdr3_nt: TGCGCCAGCACCAGAACAGGGAATACTAATGAAAAACTGTTTTTT; cdr3_aa: CASTRTGNTNEKLFF; v_call: TRBV5-1; j_call: TRBJ1-4; clone_size: -; d_call: -
cdr3_nt: TGTGCCAGCAGTTTATGGCAGGTCGGGGACACCGGGGAGCTGTTTTTT; cdr3_aa: CASSLWQVGDTGELFF; v_call: TRBV28; j_call: TRBJ2-2; clone_size: -; d_call: -
cdr3_nt: TGCAGTGCTAGCGGGTACAATGAGCAGTTCTTC; cdr3_aa: CSASGYNEQFF; v_call: TRBV20-1; j_call: TRBJ2-1; clone_size: -; d_call: -
cdr3_nt: TGTGCCAGCAGCTTAAATAGCGGGGGGTACTACGAGCAGTACTTC; cdr3_aa: CASSLNSGGYYEQYF; v_call: TRBV11-2; j_call: TRBJ2-7; clone_size: few; d_call: TRBD2
cdr3_nt: TGTGCCAGCAGCTTTTATGGGGCCAACGTCCTGACTTTC; cdr3_aa: CASSFYGANVLTF; v_call: TRBV7-9; j_call: TRBJ2-6; clone_size: -; d_call: -
cdr3_nt: TGTGCCAGCAGTTATTCCCCCGCGGGAGGATGGTCTACGCAGTATTTT; cdr3_aa: CASSYSPAGGWSTQYF; v_call: TRBV28; j_call: TRBJ2-3; clone_size: -; d_call: TRBD2
cdr3_nt: TGTGCCAGCAGTTTCCTTTCAGGGGGCGGTAATTCACCCCTCCACTTT; cdr3_aa: CASSFLSGGGNSPLHF; v_call: TRBV27; j_call: TRBJ1-6; clone_size: -; d_call: TRBD1
cdr3_nt: TGTGCCATCAATCCGGGGGGAAAAGCTAGCACAGATACGCAGTATTTT; cdr3_aa: CAINPGGKASTDTQYF; v_call: TRBV10-3; j_call: TRBJ2-3; clone_size: -; d_call: TRBD2